These 17 T cell receptor beta chains came from one sample sequenced in a study of blood T cell repertoires in COVID-19 (dated by TCRdb to 2018 to 2021). Libraries were built with the immunoSEQ multiplex PCR assay. Here the immuneACCESS table is served through TCRdb, limited to in-frame sequences with V and J called. Missing clones are a known gap in these copies; in checked studies unresolved V genes cover under half, and the rest lacks a known reason. Here the sample has 200,000 to 300,000 clones; about nine tenths occur a single time. Clones ranked in the top ten supply 2.6% of the sample. Sequencing used peripheral blood. These receptor sequences come from a person under 30 with COVID-19, enrolled during active disease.

The chain joins TRBV5-8 to TRBJ1-2, with D maybe TRBD1 (5 bases). V lost 3 bases and J 4 bases, leaving 10 bases between the germline ends. Germline assignment: CDR1 SGHTS and CDR2 YDEGEE. The CDR3 contains 13 residues. CDR3 sequence: CASSYTGVYGYTF. CDR3 DNA sequence: TGTGCCAGCAGCTACACGGGGGTCTATGGCTACACCTTC.

The chain employs TRBV19 and TRBJ1-1, with 7 bases lining up with TRBD1. The CDR3 loop spans 16 amino acids. The trim removed 5 bases at V and 0 bases at J, leaving 9 bases unmatched. The germline V gene encodes CDR1 LNHDA and CDR2 SQIVND (reference sequence). The CDR3 nucleotides are TGTGCCAGTAGTGCCCACAGGGGCGGGGTGAACACTGAAGCTTTCTTT. As protein: CASSAHRGGVNTEAFF.

This sequence joins TRBV12-3 or TRBV12-4 and TRBJ1-1, with D unresolved. Trimming took 5 bases from V and 3 from J, leaving 10 bases between them. This CDR3 spans 13 amino acids. The CDR3 region is CASSLTRDTEAFF. CDR3 DNA: TGTGCCAGCAGTCTCACTAGGGACACTGAAGCTTTCTTT.

The chain combines TRBV27 with TRBJ2-3; D perhaps matches TRBD2 (6 bases). V lost 5 bases to trimming and J lost 0 bases, with 12 bases between them. This CDR3 region has 15 residues. Germline CDR1 is MNHEY and CDR2 is SMNVEV (reference sequence). This chain's CDR3 is CASSLGLTSTDTQYF. CDR3 in DNA: TGTGCCAGCAGTCTCGGACTAACTAGCACAGATACGCAGTATTTT.

The chain combines TRBV19 with TRBJ2-1; 8 nucleotides line up with TRBD2. This CDR3 region has 14 residues. Trimming at V came to 2 bases and at J to 6 bases, leaving 3 bases not matched to a gene. Germline V gene lookup returns CDR1 LNHDA and CDR2 SQIVND (reference sequence). In nucleotides, the CDR3 is TGTGCCAGTAGTATACCGGGAGGGCCCAATGAGCAGTTCTTC. Translation: CASSIPGGPNEQFF. Combining the CDR3 with reference TRBV19 and TRBJ2-1 gives the whole variable domain DGGITQSPKYLFRKEGQNVTLSCEQNLNHDAMYWYRQDPGQGLRLIYYSQIVNDFQKGDIAEGYSVSREKKESFPLTVTSAQKNPTAFYLCASSIPGGPNEQFFGPGTRLTVL.

V is TRBV19 and J is TRBJ2-5; a weak D match, TRBD1 (6 bases). This CDR3 spans 14 amino acids. CDR1 and CDR2 (germline): LNHDA, SQIVND (reference sequence). Trimming pared 5 bases from V and 3 bases from J, leaving 13 bases between. The CDR3, as DNA: TGTGCCAGTAGTGCCCAGGGGAAGAAAGAGACCCAGTACTTC. It encodes CASSAQGKKETQYF.

The V gene is TRBV9, the J gene TRBJ2-1, with D tentatively TRBD2 (7 bases). This CDR3 is built from 15 residues. From germline, CDR1 is SGDLS and CDR2 YYNGEE. Trimming shortened V by 0 bases and J by 10 bases, and 17 bases separated the two germline ends. The CDR3 sequence is CASSVDVGGAIEQFF. The CDR3 nucleotides are TGTGCCAGCAGCGTAGATGTAGGGGGGGCAATCGAGCAGTTCTTC.

The chain uses TRBV10-3 and TRBJ1-1, with a possible D match to TRBD1 (5 bases). The CDR3 runs 14 residues. Germline V gene lookup returns CDR1 ENHRY and CDR2 SYGVKD. V was clipped by 5 bases and J by 1 base, with 11 bases between them. The CDR3 here is CAISHPTENTEAFF. The CDR3 bases are TGTGCCATCAGTCATCCGACAGAGAACACTGAAGCTTTCTTT.

The J gene is TRBJ2-1, the V gene TRBV5-4; possibly TRBD2 for D (6 bases). Germline loops: CDR1 SGHNT, CDR2 YYREEE (reference sequence). The CDR3 consists of 17 residues. V shed 4 bases and J shed 1 base, with 18 bases lying between them. CDR3 protein: CASSDPLAGISYNEQFF. CDR3 nucleotide sequence: TGTGCCAGCAGCGATCCCCTGGCGGGAATATCCTACAATGAGCAGTTCTTC.

This chain joins TRBV4-1 and TRBJ2-1; D possibly corresponds to TRBD1 (6 bases). V was cut by 4 bases and J by 0 bases, with 16 bases left in between. Germline CDR1 and CDR2: MGHRA and YSYEKL. The CDR3 extends over 17 amino acids. CDR3: CASSPPWLGASYNEQFF. The CDR3 nucleotides are TGCGCCAGCAGCCCTCCTTGGTTGGGGGCCTCCTACAATGAGCAGTTCTTC.

Comment on this clone: The identical CDR3 is also encoded by other nucleotide sequences in the sample. V usage is TRBV27 and J usage is TRBJ2-7; D perhaps matches TRBD1 (5 bases). Trimming removed 0 bases at V and 2 bases at J, with 5 bases between. CDR1 and CDR2 from the germline V gene are MNHEY and SMNVEV (reference sequence). This CDR3 contains 13 residues. CDR3 loop: CASSLSGPYEQYF. CDR3 bases: TGTGCCAGCAGTTTATCGGGGCCCTACGAGCAGTACTTC.

The chain is built from TRBV4-2 and TRBJ2-3; 8 bases align to TRBD2. The CDR3 has 16 amino acids. CDR1 LGHNA and CDR2 YNFKEQ come from the germline V gene. V trimming: 4 bases; J trimming: 2 bases; junction bases outside the gene matches: 8. CDR3 coding DNA: TGTGCCAGCAGCCTCGATTTAGCGGGACTCACAGATACGCAGTATTTT. Protein sequence: CASSLDLAGLTDTQYF.

This sequence joins TRBV6-2 or TRBV6-3 and TRBJ2-7; D unresolved. Germline values: CDR1 MNHEY, CDR2 SVGEGT. CDR3 size: 13 residues. Trimming took 5 bases from V and 2 from J, leaving 10 bases between them. CDR3 in amino acids: CASSVRSTYEQYF. In DNA, the CDR3 is TGTGCCAGCAGTGTACGGAGCACCTACGAGCAGTACTTC.

This clone was seen only once. This chain connects TRBV27 to TRBJ2-7; 9 nucleotides agree with TRBD2. Germline trimming cut 2 bases from V and 3 bases from J; bases unmatched to any gene: 14. Germline CDR1 MNHEY, CDR2 SMNVEV (reference sequence). The length of the CDR3 is 18 residues. CDR3 sequence (DNA): TGTGCCAGCAGTTTAATTGGTAGCGGGAGATCGCCCCTCTACGAGCAGTACTTC. Translation: CASSLIGSGRSPLYEQYF.

The chain combines TRBV14 with TRBJ2-7, with TRBD2 as a possible D gene (8 bases). The germline V gene has CDR1 SGHDN and CDR2 FVKESK. Trimming removed 6 bases at V and 2 bases at J, with 26 bases between. This CDR3 is built from 18 residues. For the CDR3, the DNA is TGTGCCAGCAGTAGGGACAGCGGGGGTGGCCTGAACGCCTACGAGCAGTACTTC. It specifies CASSRDSGGGLNAYEQYF.

V gene TRBV4-1 combines with J gene TRBJ2-2, with 9 bases fitting TRBD2. Looked up from germline, CDR1 is MGHRA and CDR2 is YSYEKL. V trimming: 3 bases; J trimming: 1 base; junction bases outside the gene matches: 6. The CDR3 is 17 residues long. CDR3 loop: CASSQSGTSMNTGELFF. In nucleotides, the CDR3 is TGCGCCAGCAGCCAGTCCGGGACTAGCATGAACACCGGGGAGCTGTTTTTT.

The genes are TRBV19 and TRBJ2-7; 7 nucleotides agree with TRBD2. J gave up 1 base and V 4 bases, and 4 bases lay outside the gene matches. Germline V gives CDR1 LNHDA, CDR2 SQIVND (reference sequence). This CDR3 has 14 amino acids. This CDR3 reads CASSSGSSSYEQYF. CDR3 sequence (DNA): TGTGCCAGTAGTAGCGGGAGTAGTTCCTACGAGCAGTACTTC.